One and the same sample provided the 8 T cell receptor beta chains below, sequenced in a study of T cells after yellow fever vaccination. TCRdb reprocessed the 5' RACE reads via MiXCR and lists one record per CDR3 protein. This sample yields about 340,000 distinct CDR3 sequences, of which about 12% are seen a single time; 2.5% to 3.5% belongs to the top ten. The sample here was CD4+ T cells sorted from PBMCs, taken 15 days after the yellow fever booster vaccination. The source of these receptors is a man in his late teens or twenties who received the YFV17D yellow fever vaccine.

V gene TRBV20-1 combines with J gene TRBJ1-4; no firm D call. Trimming took 3 bases from V and 3 from J, leaving 8 bases between them. There are 13 residues in the CDR3. The germline CDR1 and CDR2 sequences are DFQATT and SNEGSKA (reference sequence). The CDR3 DNA sequence: TGCAGTGCTAGTAACAGACCTAATGAAAAACTGTTTTTT. The encoded protein is CSASNRPNEKLFF.

The chain employs TRBV4-3 and TRBJ2-2; the match to TRBD2 covers 9 bases. V was clipped by 0 bases and J by 7 bases; unmatched bases: 15. CDR1 is LGHNA, CDR2 YSLEER, per germline. This CDR3 is built from 19 residues. CDR3 amino acids: CASSQDLSSGASWFGELFF. CDR3 coding DNA: TGCGCCAGCAGCCAAGATCTGTCTAGCGGGGCCTCATGGTTCGGGGAGCTGTTTTTT.

V and J are TRBV7-2 and TRBJ1-2; weak D call: TRBD1 (6 bases). This CDR3 is built from 14 residues. V was cut by 3 bases and J by 5 bases, with 13 bases left in between. Germline CDR1 reads SGHTA; CDR2 reads FQGNSA. CDR3 residues: CASSFETGRYGYTF. CDR3 in DNA: TGTGCCAGCAGCTTCGAGACAGGCCGTTATGGCTACACCTTC.

The rearrangement joins TRBV20-1 to TRBJ2-3; TRBD1 matches 8 bases. The CDR3 runs 16 residues. From germline, CDR1 is DFQATT and CDR2 SNEGSKA (reference sequence). CDR3: CSVGPIRGRSTDTQYF. CDR3 bases: TGCAGCGTAGGACCGATCAGGGGGCGATCGACAGATACGCAGTATTTT.

This clonotype was detected only a few times. The V and J genes are TRBV5-6 and TRBJ1-6; D gene ambiguous. The germline V gene has CDR1 SGHDT and CDR2 YYEEEE. Trimming removed 4 bases at V and 9 bases at J, with 11 bases between. The CDR3 is 13 residues long. CDR3 protein: CASSPGGVSPLHF. The DNA of the CDR3 is TGTGCCAGCAGCCCGGGCGGAGTTTCACCCCTCCACTTT.

V usage is TRBV18 and J usage is TRBJ1-5, with D possibly matching TRBD1 (6 bases). This CDR3 has 15 residues. V lost 3 bases to trimming and J lost 3 bases, with 12 bases between them. Germline-derived CDR1 and CDR2 are KGHSH and LQKENI. The CDR3 here is CASSPQRGPNQPQHF. The CDR3 nucleotides are TGTGCCAGCTCACCTCAACGGGGGCCCAATCAGCCCCAGCATTTT.

This clonotype came up a few times. The rearrangement links TRBV9 to TRBJ2-5; D is perhaps TRBD1 or TRBD2 (5 bases each). Trimming left V 5 bases short and J 5 bases short, with 16 bases between. This CDR3 has 14 residues. Per germline, CDR1 SGDLS and CDR2 YYNGEE. The CDR3 nucleotides are TGTGCCAGCAGTACCGGGTCGGGACGGGAGACCCAGTACTTC. Protein product: CASSTGSGRETQYF. The variable domain in full, completed from reference TRBV9 and TRBJ2-5, reads DSGVTQTPKHLITATGQRVTLRCSPRSGDLSVYWYQQSLDQGLQFLIQYYNGEERAKGNILERFSAQQFPDLHSELNLSSLELGDSALYFCASSTGSGRETQYFGPGTRLLVL.

This sequence joins TRBV9 and TRBJ1-2; the match to TRBD1 covers 7 bases. The CDR3 is 15 amino acids. Trimming removed 2 bases from V and 6 bases from J; junction bases left unmatched: 10. Germline V gene lookup returns CDR1 SGDLS and CDR2 YYNGEE. CDR3 in DNA: TGTGCCAGCAGCGTTGAACAGGGGCCTGTTAATGGCTACACCTTC. This gives the protein CASSVEQGPVNGYTF.